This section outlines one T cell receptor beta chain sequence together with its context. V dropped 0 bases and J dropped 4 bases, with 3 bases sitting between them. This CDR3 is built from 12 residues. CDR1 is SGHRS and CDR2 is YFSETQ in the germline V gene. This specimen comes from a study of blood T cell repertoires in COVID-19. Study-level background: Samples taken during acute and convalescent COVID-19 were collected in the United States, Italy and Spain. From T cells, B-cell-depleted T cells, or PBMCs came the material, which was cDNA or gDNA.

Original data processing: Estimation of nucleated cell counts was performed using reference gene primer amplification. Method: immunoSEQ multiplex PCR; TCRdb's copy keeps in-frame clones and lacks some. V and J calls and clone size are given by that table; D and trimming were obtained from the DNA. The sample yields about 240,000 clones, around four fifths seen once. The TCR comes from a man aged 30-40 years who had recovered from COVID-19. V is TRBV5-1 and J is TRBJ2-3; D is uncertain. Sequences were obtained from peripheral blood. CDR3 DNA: TGCGCCAGCAGCTTGGCCGCAGATACGCAGTATTTT. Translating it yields CASSLAADTQYF. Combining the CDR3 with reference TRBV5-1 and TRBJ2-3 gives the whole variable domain KAGVTQTPRYLIKTRGQQVTLSCSPISGHRSVSWYQQTPGQGLQFLFEYFSETQRNKGNFPGRFSGRQFSNSRSEMNVSTLELGDSALYLCASSLAADTQYFGPGTRLTVL.